Presented here are 2 T cell receptor beta chains from one specimen sequenced in a study of T cell responses to AZD1222 COVID-19 vaccine. Sequencing was performed with immunoSEQ multiplex PCR; in TCRdb, only in-frame clones are kept and a portion is missing. This repertoire shows about 130,000 clones, roughly 90% found once; its top ten account for 1.5% to 2%. Here the sequenced sample was peripheral blood, taken on day 0 of AZD1222 vaccination. These receptors all stem from an adult in good health.

The chain couples TRBV19 to TRBJ1-6; 7 bases fit TRBD1. V shed 3 bases, J shed 4 bases, and the junction held 9 bases outside the gene matches. Germline-derived CDR1 and CDR2 are LNHDA and SQIVND (reference sequence). This CDR3 region has 17 residues. CDR3 coding DNA: TGTGCCAGTAGTATTCAGAGAGGGGGCGCATATAATTCACCCCTCCACTTT. Its protein product is CASSIQRGGAYNSPLHF.

The chain recombines TRBV7-3 with TRBJ2-5; perhaps TRBD1 as D (6 bases). The germline V gene has CDR1 SGHTA and CDR2 FQGTGA. This CDR3 comprises 15 residues. V lost 2 bases to trimming and J lost 4 bases, with 14 bases between them. CDR3 region: CASSLGGAPGETQYF. In nucleotides, the CDR3 is TGTGCCAGCAGCTTAGGGGGCGCCCCAGGAGAGACCCAGTACTTC.